These 7 T cell receptor beta chains originate from one sample sequenced in a study of blood T cell repertoires in COVID-19. Sequencing used immunoSEQ multiplex PCR; TCRdb keeps in-frame clones, though not all of them. The sample shows 150,000 or so clones, roughly 87% of them seen only once. The material sequenced was peripheral blood. The receptor source for this set is a human donor in a cohort sampled during active COVID-19.

The chain uses TRBV7-9 and TRBJ2-7; D is unclear. V was cut by 5 bases and J by 2 bases, with 7 bases left in between. CDR3 length: 12 amino acids. Germline values: CDR1 SEHNR, CDR2 FQNEAQ (reference sequence). The CDR3 nucleotides read TGTGCCAGCAGCGAGGAGACCTACGAGCAGTACTTC. Its translation is CASSEETYEQYF.

This sequence joins TRBV18 and TRBJ2-7; 7 bases match TRBD2. The CDR3 totals 14 residues. The trim removed 4 bases at V and 3 bases at J, leaving 6 bases unmatched. Germline V gives CDR1 KGHSH, CDR2 LQKENI. In nucleotides, the CDR3 is TGTGCCAGCTCACGCAGCGGGACCTTCTACGAGCAGTACTTC. Its protein product is CASSRSGTFYEQYF.

V is TRBV25-1 and J is TRBJ2-7; 8 bases map to TRBD1. V gave up 4 bases and J gave up 5 bases; unmatched junction bases: 7. The CDR3 loop spans 14 amino acids. CDR1 MGHDK and CDR2 SYGVNS come from the germline V gene. In nucleotides, the CDR3 is TGTGCCAGCAGTGGCAGACAGGGGCCCCACGAGCAGTACTTC. Amino acids: CASSGRQGPHEQYF.

This chain connects TRBV5-1 to TRBJ2-1, with D tentatively TRBD2 (6 bases). The CDR3 loop spans 13 amino acids. Germline loops: CDR1 SGHRS, CDR2 YFSETQ. The germline V and J ends were trimmed by 4 bases and 5 bases, with 10 bases remaining between them. For the CDR3, the DNA is TGCGCCAGCAGCCTTTGGACTAACAATGAGCAGTTCTTC. Translation: CASSLWTNNEQFF.

This chain links TRBV6-1 with TRBJ1-6; the D is unclear. Germline values: CDR1 MNHNS, CDR2 SASEGT. V lost 1 base and J lost 7, with 5 bases in between. CDR3 length: 13 residues. CDR3 in DNA: TGTGCCAGCAGTGAAGGTAGAAATTCACCCCTCCACTTT. Encoded protein: CASSEGRNSPLHF.

V is TRBV10-3 and J is TRBJ2-7, with D possibly matching TRBD1 (7 bases). Trimming stripped 4 bases from V and 4 bases from J, with 14 bases between. In germline, CDR1 is ENHRY, CDR2 SYGVKD. The CDR3 spans 14 residues. The chain's CDR3 is CAISGRQGGYEQYF. In nucleotides, the CDR3 is TGTGCCATCAGTGGGAGACAGGGAGGATACGAGCAGTACTTC.

V and J are TRBV7-9 and TRBJ1-2; 9 bases line up with TRBD1. Trimming at V came to 7 bases and at J to 4 bases, leaving 10 bases not matched to a gene. Germline loops: CDR1 SEHNR, CDR2 FQNEAQ (reference sequence). The CDR3 has 15 amino acids. The CDR3 DNA reads TGTGCCAGCACCAACCGACAGGGGGATCCCTATGGCTACACCTTC. Translation gives CASTNRQGDPYGYTF.